This entry lists 28 T cell receptor beta chains sequenced from one sample in a study of blood T cell repertoires in COVID-19. The data were produced by immunoSEQ multiplex PCR, yet TCRdb's version contains in-frame clones alone and is incomplete. The table includes approximately 310,000 clones, around 84% detected once. Sequenced material: PBMCs or T cells enriched from blood (not recorded which). These receptors originate from a woman aged 30 to 39 who had been exposed to COVID-19.

This clone was seen only a few times. The rearrangement uses TRBV19 and TRBJ1-1; D unresolved. Trimming cost V 3 bases and J 7 bases, with 12 bases left between them. The CDR3 totals 13 residues. CDR1 is LNHDA and CDR2 is SQIVND in the germline V gene (reference sequence). The CDR3: CASSMARLDEAFF. The CDR3 region has the DNA TGTGCCAGTAGTATGGCCAGGTTGGATGAAGCTTTCTTT.

This clone was recorded once. The chain is built from TRBV28 and TRBJ1-2; possible D gene TRBD1, 5 bases. The CDR3 has 13 residues. The ends were cut back, 6 bases at V and 7 bases at J, with 15 bases in the middle. Germline lookup yields CDR1 MDHEN and CDR2 SYDVKM. CDR3 protein: CASSLQASGGYTF. CDR3 bases: TGTGCCAGCAGCCTACAGGCGTCGGGTGGCTACACCTTC.

The chain uses TRBV7-2 and TRBJ2-4; the match to TRBD1 covers 10 bases. V trimming: 5 bases; J trimming: 7 bases; junction bases outside the gene matches: 5. CDR3 size: 14 residues. Germline CDR1 SGHTA, CDR2 FQGNSA. The DNA for the CDR3 is TGTGCCAGCAGCCAGACAGGGGGCGTGAACATTCAGTACTTC. This encodes CASSQTGGVNIQYF.

This chain uses TRBV27 with TRBJ2-3; 8 bases line up with TRBD2. Germline CDR1 and CDR2: MNHEY and SMNVEV (reference sequence). The V and J ends lost 5 bases and 3 bases, in that order; junction bases with no gene match: 7. This CDR3 is built from 15 residues. CDR3 coding DNA: TGTGCCAGCAGTACTACTAGCGGACTAACAGATACGCAGTATTTT. It encodes CASSTTSGLTDTQYF.

The chain is built from TRBV7-9 and TRBJ1-2; no definite D call. The length of the CDR3 is 16 residues. Germline V gene lookup returns CDR1 SEHNR and CDR2 FQNEAQ (reference sequence). The ends were cut back, 4 bases at V and 4 bases at J, with 19 bases in the middle. The CDR3 is CASSSPRFIPVYGYTF. The CDR3 DNA is TGTGCCAGCAGCTCTCCCCGGTTTATCCCCGTCTATGGCTACACCTTC.

The chain combines TRBV19 with TRBJ1-1; TRBD1 is a possible D gene (6 bases). Germline CDR1 is LNHDA and CDR2 is SQIVND (reference sequence). V was shortened by 6 bases and J by 0 bases, with 14 bases between the two germline ends. The CDR3 runs to 15 residues. The CDR3 spells CASSYGQRMNTEAFF. In DNA, the CDR3 is TGTGCCAGTAGCTACGGACAGCGCATGAACACTGAAGCTTTCTTT.

The J gene is TRBJ1-5, the V gene TRBV18, with a weak D call TRBD1 (5 bases). Trimming took off 0 bases at V and 6 bases at J, with 12 bases between the two ends. The germline V gene encodes CDR1 KGHSH and CDR2 LQKENI. There are 15 residues in the CDR3. The CDR3, as DNA: TGTGCCAGCTCACCACCGCAGGGCGGGGGTCAGCCCCAGCATTTT. Translating it yields CASSPPQGGGQPQHF.

This clone is a singleton in its sample. The CDR3 region has the DNA TGTGCCAGCAGCTCGGGACTAGCGGGGGGCCACGAGCAGTACTTC. It is translated as CASSSGLAGGHEQYF. This chain connects TRBV5-4 to TRBJ2-7; 15 bases align to TRBD2. Losses at the gene ends were 3 bases for V and 5 bases for J; bases not matched to a gene: 3. Per the germline V gene, CDR1 is SGHNT and CDR2 is YYREEE (reference sequence). The CDR3 length is 15 residues.

This clone was detected a few times. V usage is TRBV11-3 and J usage is TRBJ2-2; D possibly corresponds to TRBD2 (7 bases). Per the germline V gene, CDR1 is SGHNT and CDR2 is YENEEA. Trimming removed 5 bases from V and 4 bases from J, with 17 bases in between. The CDR3 is 16 residues long. Here the CDR3 reads CASSPGVGGTTGELFF. For the CDR3, the DNA is TGTGCCAGCAGCCCAGGGGTCGGGGGGACCACCGGGGAGCTGTTTTTT.

The V and J genes are TRBV5-1 and TRBJ2-4; a possible D gene is TRBD1 (6 bases). The V end lost 3 bases, the J end lost 7 bases, and 20 bases lay between the germline ends. The germline gives CDR1 SGHRS, CDR2 YFSETQ. This CDR3 comprises 16 residues. The CDR3 bases are TGCGCCAGCAGCTCGGCAGTTAACAGGGATAGTAACATTCAGTACTTC. Protein: CASSSAVNRDSNIQYF.

The J gene is TRBJ1-5, the V gene TRBV2; weak D call: TRBD1 (5 bases). Trimming took 3 bases from V and 4 from J, leaving 13 bases between them. This CDR3 comprises 15 residues. The germline V gene has CDR1 SNHLY and CDR2 FYNNEI. In DNA form, the CDR3 reads TGTGCCAGCAGTGATCCAGGGATGGGAAATCAGCCCCAGCATTTT. Translated: CASSDPGMGNQPQHF.

This chain connects TRBV9 to TRBJ2-2; TRBD1 agrees at 10 bases. The V segment lost 4 bases and the J segment 4 bases; nucleotides outside the gene matches: 7. This CDR3 is 16 amino acids long. Per the germline V gene, CDR1 is SGDLS and CDR2 is YYNGEE. The DNA for the CDR3 is TGTGCCAGCAGCTTAAGACAGGGGGCGGGCACCGGGGAGCTGTTTTTT. This translates into CASSLRQGAGTGELFF.

The chain joins TRBV10-2 to TRBJ2-5; 8 bases map to TRBD1. V dropped 0 bases and J dropped 4; count of bases not matched to a gene: 4. The germline CDR1 and CDR2 sequences are WSHSY and SAAADI. This CDR3 has 15 residues. CDR3 DNA sequence: TGCGCCAGCAGTGAGTCAAGCAGGGGGCTAGAGACCCAGTACTTC. Its translation: CASSESSRGLETQYF.

The chain recombines TRBV7-9 with TRBJ2-3; 7 nucleotides match TRBD2. CDR1 SEHNR and CDR2 FQNEAQ come from the germline V gene (reference sequence). V lost 4 bases and J lost 4; bases outside the gene matches: 5. This CDR3 contains 14 residues. CDR3: CASSSRLAPDTQYF. CDR3 nucleotides: TGTGCCAGCAGCTCAAGACTAGCCCCAGATACGCAGTATTTT.

This rearrangement joins TRBV9 to TRBJ2-7; possible D gene TRBD1, 6 bases. There are 14 residues in the CDR3. V shed 4 bases and J shed 2 bases, with 13 bases lying between them. In germline, CDR1 is SGDLS, CDR2 YYNGEE. CDR3 region: CASSSRTETYEQYF. CDR3 nucleotides: TGTGCCAGCAGCTCAAGGACAGAGACCTACGAGCAGTACTTC.

This chain links TRBV11-3 with TRBJ2-5; 7 bases are a match to TRBD1. Trimming took 2 bases from V and 5 from J; bases not matched to a gene: 8. The CDR3 sequence is 15 residues long. Germline V lookup: CDR1 SGHNT, CDR2 YENEEA. CDR3 in amino acids: CASSLSDRASETQYF. CDR3 DNA sequence: TGTGCCAGCAGCTTATCTGACAGGGCTTCCGAGACCCAGTACTTC.

The chain employs TRBV28 and TRBJ1-3; 7 nucleotides match TRBD1. CDR1 MDHEN and CDR2 SYDVKM come from the germline V gene. CDR3 length: 15 residues. V was pared by 2 bases and J by 2 bases, with 3 bases of the junction left unmatched. DNA for the CDR3: TGTGCCAGCAGTTTAAGAGACAGGGCTGGAAACACCATATATTTT. Its protein product is CASSLRDRAGNTIYF.

The rearrangement links TRBV28 to TRBJ2-5, with D hard to call. V was cut by 6 bases and J by 4 bases, with 9 bases left in between. Germline V gives CDR1 MDHEN, CDR2 SYDVKM. The CDR3 totals 12 residues. The DNA for the CDR3 is TGTGCCAGCAGAACAGCCGGAGAGACCCAGTACTTC. Encoded protein: CASRTAGETQYF.

The CDR3 reads CASSAGGAASDTQYF. Written as DNA, the CDR3 is TGCGCCAGCAGTGCCGGGGGGGCGGCATCAGATACGCAGTATTTT. The chain carries TRBV10-2 and TRBJ2-3; 8 bases fit TRBD2. Trimming took 4 bases from V and 4 from J; bases not matched to a gene: 7. The CDR3 length is 15 residues. Germline CDR1 WSHSY, CDR2 SAAADI.

CDR3 region: CASSASGTSDHEQYF. CDR3 sequence (DNA): TGCGCCAGCAGCGCCTCCGGGACTAGCGACCACGAGCAGTACTTC. V is TRBV5-1 and J is TRBJ2-7, with 10 bases that match TRBD2. In germline, CDR1 is SGHRS, CDR2 YFSETQ. This CDR3 comprises 15 residues. Trimming removed 4 bases from V and 5 bases from J; junction bases left unmatched: 9.

The V call is TRBV5-1, the J call TRBJ1-2, with D maybe TRBD1 (5 bases). V was cut by 6 bases and J by 1 base, with 16 bases left in between. The germline gives CDR1 SGHRS, CDR2 YFSETQ. CDR3 size: 15 residues. The CDR3 protein is CASTIGGSSNYGYTF. The CDR3 bases are TGCGCCAGCACGATCGGGGGATCGAGTAACTATGGCTACACCTTC.

The rearrangement uses TRBV6-1 and TRBJ1-5; 8 bases agree with TRBD1. Germline assignment: CDR1 MNHNS and CDR2 SASEGT. V was pared by 3 bases and J by 5 bases, with 0 bases of the junction left unmatched. The CDR3 spans 13 residues. The CDR3: CASSETGDQPQHF. In DNA, the CDR3 is TGTGCCAGCAGTGAGACAGGGGATCAGCCCCAGCATTTT.

The V call is TRBV28, the J call TRBJ2-7, with TRBD2 matching 8 bases. Per germline, CDR1 MDHEN and CDR2 SYDVKM. Trimming at V came to 8 bases and at J to 2 bases, leaving 11 bases not matched to a gene. The CDR3 consists of 15 residues. CDR3 sequence: CASHVGGLVTYEQYF. The CDR3 region has the DNA TGTGCCAGCCACGTCGGGGGACTAGTGACCTACGAGCAGTACTTC.

The chain recombines TRBV6-2 or TRBV6-3 with TRBJ2-5; TRBD2 matches 16 bases. V was pared by 4 bases and J by 13 bases, with 6 bases of the junction left unmatched. This CDR3 has 14 residues. Germline V gives CDR1 MNHEY, CDR2 SVGEGT. The CDR3 region has the DNA TGTGCCAGCAGTTCCGGGACTAGCGGGAGGGGATGGTACTTC. Protein sequence: CASSSGTSGRGWYF.

This CDR3 is CASSRLGALNTEAFF. In DNA, the CDR3 is TGTGCCAGCAGCCGGTTGGGGGCTTTGAACACTGAAGCTTTCTTT. This chain links TRBV11-2 with TRBJ1-1; perhaps TRBD1 as D (6 bases). Germline assignment: CDR1 SGHAT and CDR2 FQNNGV. V was cut by 5 bases and J by 0 bases, with 13 bases left in between. CDR3 length: 15 residues.

This clone occurred a few times. The chain is built from TRBV5-1 and TRBJ2-1; D is possibly TRBD2 (7 bases). CDR1 and CDR2 (germline): SGHRS, YFSETQ. The length of the CDR3 is 13 residues. V lost 1 base and J 8 bases, leaving 10 bases between the germline ends. CDR3 nucleotides: TGCGCCAGCAGCTTGACAGGGAGGGATGAGCAGTTCTTC. Translation gives CASSLTGRDEQFF.

The chain employs TRBV12-3 or TRBV12-4 and TRBJ2-2; D is ambiguous. Trimming shortened V by 3 bases and J by 4 bases, and 6 bases separated the two germline ends. This CDR3 is built from 13 residues. The CDR3 DNA sequence: TGTGCCAGCAGTTTTTCGGGCACCGGGGAGCTGTTTTTT. Amino acid sequence: CASSFSGTGELFF.

The gene calls are TRBV5-6 and TRBJ2-1, with 11 bases aligning to TRBD2. The CDR3 totals 15 residues. Germline V lookup: CDR1 SGHDT, CDR2 YYEEEE. V dropped 4 bases and J dropped 3; count of bases not matched to a gene: 3. Here the CDR3 DNA reads TGTGCCAGCAGCCTCACTAGCGGGGGCTACAATGAGCAGTTCTTC. Its protein product is CASSLTSGGYNEQFF. Using reference TRBV5-6 and TRBJ2-1 for the parts outside the CDR3, the full variable domain is DAGVTQSPTHLIKTRGQQVTLRCSPKSGHDTVSWYQQALGQGPQFIFQYYEEEERQRGNFPDRFSGHQFPNYSSELNVNALLLGDSALYLCASSLTSGGYNEQFFGPGTRLTVL.